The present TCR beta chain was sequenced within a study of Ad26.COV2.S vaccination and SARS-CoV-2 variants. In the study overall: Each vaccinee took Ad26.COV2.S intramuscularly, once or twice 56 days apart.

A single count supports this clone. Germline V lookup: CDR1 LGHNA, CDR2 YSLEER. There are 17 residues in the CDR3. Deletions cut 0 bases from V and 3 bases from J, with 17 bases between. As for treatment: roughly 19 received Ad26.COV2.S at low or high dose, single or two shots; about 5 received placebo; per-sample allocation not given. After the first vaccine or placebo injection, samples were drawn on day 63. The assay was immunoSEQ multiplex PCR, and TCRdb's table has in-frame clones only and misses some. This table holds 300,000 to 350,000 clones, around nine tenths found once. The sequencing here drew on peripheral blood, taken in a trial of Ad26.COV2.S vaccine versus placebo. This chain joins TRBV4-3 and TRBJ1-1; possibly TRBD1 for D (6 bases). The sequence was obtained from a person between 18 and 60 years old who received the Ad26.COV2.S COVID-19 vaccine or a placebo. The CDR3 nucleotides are TGCGCCAGCAGCCAAGATCGAGGGGGGCGCGTATACACTGAAGCTTTCTTT. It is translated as CASSQDRGGRVYTEAFF.